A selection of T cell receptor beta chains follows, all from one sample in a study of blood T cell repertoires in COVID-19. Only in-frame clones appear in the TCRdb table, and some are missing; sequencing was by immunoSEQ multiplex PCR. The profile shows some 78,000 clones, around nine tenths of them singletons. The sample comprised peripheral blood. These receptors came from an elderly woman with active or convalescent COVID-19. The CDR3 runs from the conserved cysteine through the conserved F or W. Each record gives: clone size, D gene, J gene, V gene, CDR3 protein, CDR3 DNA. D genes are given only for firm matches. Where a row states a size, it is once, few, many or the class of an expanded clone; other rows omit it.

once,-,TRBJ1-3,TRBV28,CASNDRTGDTIYF,TGTGCCAGCAATGACCGTACGGGTGACACCATATATTTT
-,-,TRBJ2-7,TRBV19,CASRAGTTYEQYF,TGTGCCAGTAGGGCAGGAACCACCTACGAGCAGTACTTC
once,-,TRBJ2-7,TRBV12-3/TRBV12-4,CASSPQSYEQYF,TGTGCCAGCAGTCCCCAATCCTACGAGCAGTACTTC
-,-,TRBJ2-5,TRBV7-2,CASTYVGQETQYF,TGTGCCAGCACTTACGTCGGCCAAGAGACCCAGTACTTC
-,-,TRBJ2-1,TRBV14,CASSLTLRGGREFF,TGTGCCAGCAGCCTCACCCTAAGGGGAGGAAGGGAGTTCTTC
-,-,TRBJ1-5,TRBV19,CASRQEHSNQPQHF,TGTGCCAGTAGACAGGAACATAGCAATCAGCCCCAGCATTTT
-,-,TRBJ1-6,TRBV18,CASSPLGLTSSYNSPLHF,TGTGCCAGCTCACCCCTCGGACTGACGAGCTCCTATAATTCACCCCTCCACTTT
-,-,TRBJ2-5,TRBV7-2,CASSLGLQETQYF,TGTGCCAGCAGCTTAGGACTCCAAGAGACCCAGTACTTC
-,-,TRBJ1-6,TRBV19,CASSLGQLYNSPLHF,TGTGCCAGTAGTCTTGGACAGCTTTATAATTCACCCCTCCACTTT
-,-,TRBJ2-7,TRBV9,CASSKSGYEQYF,TGTGCCAGCAGCAAATCGGGTTACGAGCAGTACTTC
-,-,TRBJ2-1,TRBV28,CASSLGGPSRPLNEQFF,TGTGCCAGCAGTTTAGGGGGCCCCAGTCGCCCTCTCAATGAGCAGTTCTTC